The entry below describes one T cell receptor (beta chain). This entry is derived from a study of blood T cells in healthy people across ages. A J-beta primer mix and a sample-barcoded 5' primer were used in a second PCR of roughly 6 to 12 cycles. A single record per CDR3 protein comes from TCRdb applying MiXCR to the 5' RACE reads. This sample yields 870,000 or so distinct CDR3 sequences, of which around 28% are seen a single time; roughly a sixth belongs to the top ten. Sample: blood. The clonotype was recovered from a woman older than 75 in good health.

CDR3 protein: CASSPGGLADTDTQYF. The CDR3 bases are TGCGCCAGCAGCCCGGGGGGACTAGCGGACACAGATACGCAGTATTTT. The V and J genes are TRBV5-1 and TRBJ2-3; TRBD2 matches at 11 bases. Germline-derived CDR1 and CDR2 are SGHRS and YFSETQ. J lost 2 bases, V lost 4 bases, and 6 bases had no gene match. The CDR3 runs to 16 residues.